This record concerns one TCR beta chain sequence. This sample was taken from a study of technical replicates of blood from a handful of donors. Method: immunoSEQ multiplex PCR; TCRdb's copy keeps in-frame clones and lacks some. There are some 87,000 clones in the sample; around 97% occur only once, and over 0.15% lies in the top ten. Input material: T cells isolated from PBMCs. The receptor was isolated from a human donor in good health.

CDR3 DNA: TGTGCCAGCAGTTATCACGGCACTGAAGCTTTCTTT. Protein: CASSYHGTEAFF. The chain links TRBV6-5 to TRBJ1-1; D gene unclear. This CDR3 spans 12 amino acids. The germline CDR1 and CDR2 sequences are MNHEY and SVGAGI. V was shortened by 3 bases and J by 4 bases, with 6 bases between the two germline ends.